These 14 T cell receptor beta chains were sequenced from one sample in a study of T cells in lung cancer brain metastases. Produced via immunoSEQ multiplex PCR; TCRdb's table is partial and in-frame only. The table has over a thousand clones, about 90% seen once. The sequenced sample consisted of tumor tissue from a brain metastasis. These TCRs come from a man in his 70s with non-small cell lung cancer that had spread to the brain.

The chain recombines TRBV29-1 with TRBJ2-6; no firm D call. The germline V gene encodes CDR1 SQVTM and CDR2 ANQGSEA. CDR3 length: 15 residues. Deletions cut 1 base from V and 0 bases from J, with 7 bases between. Here the CDR3 DNA reads TGCAGCGTTGAAGTCCCGGGCTCTGGGGCCAACGTCCTGACTTTC. It specifies CSVEVPGSGANVLTF.

This chain links TRBV5-1 with TRBJ1-6; D is undetermined. CDR3 length: 14 amino acids. Germline assignment: CDR1 SGHRS and CDR2 YFSETQ. V shed 0 bases and J shed 6 bases, with 7 bases lying between them. The CDR3 bases are TGCGCCAGCAGCTTGGACCCCTGTAATTCACCCCTCCACTTT. It encodes CASSLDPCNSPLHF.

The chain uses TRBV5-6 and TRBJ1-6, with D hard to call. The CDR3 is 15 amino acids. CDR1 SGHDT and CDR2 YYEEEE come from the germline V gene. Between the trimmed V and J ends, which lost 4 bases and 3 bases, there was a span of 11 bases. Here the CDR3 DNA reads TGTGCCAGCAGCGAACCGATTCACTATAATTCACCCCTCCACTTT. Its translation: CASSEPIHYNSPLHF.

The count of this clone is one. The CDR3 nucleotides are TGTGCCAGCAGTTACAAGGCGGTTATGAACACTGAAGCTTTCTTT. Translation gives CASSYKAVMNTEAFF. The chain is built from TRBV6-5 and TRBJ1-1; the D is unclear. The V end was cut by 2 bases, the J end by 0 bases, with 10 bases between. The length of the CDR3 is 15 residues. Germline V lookup: CDR1 MNHEY, CDR2 SVGAGI.

The chain combines TRBV6-5 with TRBJ1-2; D unclear. CDR1 is MNHEY and CDR2 is SVGAGI in the germline V gene. This CDR3 has 15 amino acids. Trimming pared 6 bases from V and 8 bases from J, leaving 22 bases between. The CDR3 DNA reads as TGTGCCAGCAGCCGGACCAACCCTTTTCTTGCCGGCTACACCTTC. Translation: CASSRTNPFLAGYTF.

The rearrangement joins TRBV29-1 to TRBJ2-3; either TRBD1 or TRBD2 may supply D (5 bases each). The CDR3 length is 14 residues. Germline V gene data show CDR1 as SQVTM and CDR2 as ANQGSEA. V was clipped by 0 bases and J by 0 bases, with 7 bases between them. CDR3 loop: CSVEDWGSTDTQYF. DNA of the CDR3: TGCAGCGTTGAAGATTGGGGGAGCACAGATACGCAGTATTTT.

The genes are TRBV5-6 and TRBJ2-7; 8 bases are a match to TRBD2. The CDR3 contains 14 residues. The junction had 3 bases not matched to a gene; V was cut back by 2 bases and J by 2 bases. The germline V gene encodes CDR1 SGHDT and CDR2 YYEEEE. CDR3 DNA: TGTGCCAGCAGCTTCCCGGGACTAGCCTACGAGCAGTACTTC. Translating gives CASSFPGLAYEQYF.

This clone was counted a few times. The CDR3 bases are TGTGCCAGCAGCTCGACACAGGGCCTTGGAGGCTACACCTTC. Amino acid sequence: CASSSTQGLGGYTF. The chain employs TRBV2 and TRBJ1-2; a weak D match, TRBD1 (6 bases). The germline V gene encodes CDR1 SNHLY and CDR2 FYNNEI. V was trimmed by 6 bases and J by 8 bases, leaving 19 bases between them. The CDR3 runs to 14 residues. Based on the CDR3 plus reference TRBV2 and TRBJ1-2, the full variable domain is EPEVTQTPSHQVTQMGQEVILRCVPISNHLYFYWYRQILGQKVEFLVSFYNNEISEKSEIFDDQFSVERPDGSNFTLKIRSTKLEDSAMYFCASSSTQGLGGYTFGSGTRLTVV.

This sequence joins TRBV27 and TRBJ2-7; 10 nucleotides match TRBD2. Per the germline V gene, CDR1 is MNHEY and CDR2 is SMNVEV (reference sequence). This CDR3 region has 14 residues. Trimming took 5 bases from V and 3 from J; bases not matched to a gene: 4. Written as DNA, the CDR3 is TGTGCCAGCAGTCCAAGCGGGAGGGGCTACGAGCAGTACTTC. Amino acid sequence: CASSPSGRGYEQYF.

V gene TRBV30 combines with J gene TRBJ2-7, with TRBD1 matching over 8 bases. This CDR3 has 12 residues. V lost 4 bases to trimming and J lost 6 bases; unmatched junction nucleotides: 5. Germline V gene lookup returns CDR1 GTSNPN and CDR2 SVGIG (reference sequence). The CDR3 here is CAWMGDRSEQYF. CDR3 bases: TGTGCCTGGATGGGGGACAGGAGCGAGCAGTACTTC. Variable domain in full (rest from reference TRBV30 and TRBJ2-7): SQTIHQWPATLVQPVGSPLSLECTVEGTSNPNLYWYRQAAGRGLQLLFYSVGIGQISSEVPQNLSASRPQDRQFILSSKKLLLSDSGFYLCAWMGDRSEQYFGPGTRLTVT.

To note about this clone: One end of the junction varies from germline; a read error may be responsible. The V and J genes are TRBV6-1 and TRBJ2-3, with D perhaps matching TRBD2 (6 bases). Germline V CDR1 and CDR2: MNHNS, SASEGT. CDR3 size: 14 residues. CDR3 bases: TGTGCCAGCACGAGCGTTACTAGCACAGATATGCAGTATTTT. Residues: CASTSVTSTDMQYF.

The chain couples TRBV7-9 to TRBJ2-3, with D perhaps being TRBD1 or TRBD2 (5 bases each). V lost 6 bases, J lost 6 bases, and 7 bases lay in between. CDR3 length: 11 residues. Germline assignment: CDR1 SEHNR and CDR2 FQNEAQ (reference sequence). CDR3 DNA: TGTGCCAGCAGTTGGGGGGATACGCAGTATTTT. Its translation: CASSWGDTQYF.

The J gene is TRBJ1-1, the V gene TRBV19; D possibly corresponds to TRBD1 (5 bases). V lost 8 bases and J 1 base, leaving 11 bases between the germline ends. The germline V gene encodes CDR1 LNHDA and CDR2 SQIVND (reference sequence). CDR3 length: 13 residues. For the CDR3, the DNA is TGTGCCAGTTCTGGGAGGGGGAACACTGAAGCTTTCTTT. Its protein is CASSGRGNTEAFF.

The chain has TRBV18 and TRBJ1-1; no clear D gene. Trimming removed 4 bases from V and 5 bases from J, with 14 bases in between. CDR3 length equals 14 residues. Germline CDR1 and CDR2: KGHSH and LQKENI. The CDR3 region is CASSQSAGITEAFF. CDR3 DNA sequence: TGTGCCAGCTCACAATCAGCAGGAATAACTGAAGCTTTCTTT.